This is a list of T cell receptor beta chains from one sample in a study of T cell repertoires in cytomegalovirus infection. TCRdb re-called the reads with MiXCR, one entry per CDR3 protein. The sample lists hundreds of thousands of distinct CDR3 sequences; about 42% were seen once. Antigens for these TCRs are unknown. Sequencing was performed on cultured PBMCs, taken from culture after CMV antigen stimulation. The receptor source for this set is a human donor in good health (CMV status not recorded). Some clones in this sample may be carry-over from other donors' samples. Both conserved end residues are part of each CDR3. A D gene is named only where the DNA matches it firmly. Where a row states a size, it is once, few, many or the class of an expanded clone; other rows omit it.

J gene,V gene,clone size,D gene,CDR3 DNA,CDR3 protein
TRBJ2-1,TRBV6-1,-,-,TGTGCCAGCAGGAAATCTTGGGATGAGCAGTTCTTC,CASRKSWDEQFF
TRBJ2-7,TRBV7-3,once,TRBD2,TGTGCCAGCAGGCCTAGCGGAAACTACGAGCAGTACTTC,CASRPSGNYEQYF
TRBJ2-5,TRBV4-1,-,TRBD2,TGCGCCAGCAGCCAAGGAGGGGTCACTAGCGGGGAGACCCAGTACTTC,CASSQGGVTSGETQYF
TRBJ2-7,TRBV15,-,-,TGTGCCACCAGCAGGGGGAGACAGCCTGGGGACGAGCAGTACTTC,CATSRGRQPGDEQYF
TRBJ2-5,TRBV28,-,-,TGTGCCAGCAGTTCCGGACTTATAAAGTACCAAGAGACCCAGTACTTC,CASSSGLIKYQETQYF
TRBJ2-2,TRBV19,-,-,TGTGCCAGTAGTGTGTCGGGGACCTACACCGGGGAGCTGTTTTTT,CASSVSGTYTGELFF
TRBJ2-7,TRBV7-2,few,-,TGTGCCAGCAGCTTAAAAGTCGGGGGAAGTTACTCCTACGAGCAGTACTTC,CASSLKVGGSYSYEQYF
TRBJ2-1,TRBV7-6,-,-,TGTGCCAGCAGCTTAGAGGGCCCCCCCGGGGATGAGCAGTTCTTC,CASSLEGPPGDEQFF
TRBJ1-2,TRBV27,-,-,TGTGCCAGCAGCCAATCAGGGCGGGGCGGACAAACAGCCCACTATGGCTACACCTTC,CASSQSGRGGQTAHYGYTF
TRBJ2-4,TRBV12-3/TRBV12-4,few,-,TGTGCCAGCAGCCCAACCTGGGTGGCCAAAAACATTCAGTACTTC,CASSPTWVAKNIQYF
TRBJ2-2,TRBV4-3,-,TRBD2,TGCGCCAGCAGCCAAGAAGGGGGACTAGCGGGAGTGGGCGGGGAGCTGTTTTTT,CASSQEGGLAGVGGELFF
TRBJ2-3,TRBV20-1,-,-,TGCAGTGCAGGACGATCAGGGGGGGGCACAGATACGCAGTATTTT,CSAGRSGGGTDTQYF
TRBJ2-1,TRBV12-3/TRBV12-4,-,-,TGTGCCAGCAGCCACTCCGGGGGAGCGCCCTACAATGAGCAGTTCTTC,CASSHSGGAPYNEQFF
TRBJ1-4,TRBV7-2,-,TRBD1,TGTGCCAGCGCCTCGACAGGGGGAGATGAAAAACTGTTTTTT,CASASTGGDEKLFF
TRBJ2-1,TRBV5-4,-,TRBD2,TGTGCCAGCCTCGCGATAGCGGGGGGGTCCTCTGAGCAGTTCTTC,CASLAIAGGSSEQFF
TRBJ1-3,TRBV19,few,-,TGTGCCAGTCAGAGACGTCCGGGGAACTCTGGAAACACCATATATTTT,CASQRRPGNSGNTIYF
TRBJ1-4,TRBV7-2,few,TRBD1,TGTGCCAGCAGCTTAGGAAGCTTGAGACAGGGGTTGTATGAAAAACTGTTTTTT,CASSLGSLRQGLYEKLFF
TRBJ1-1,TRBV4-3,few,-,TGCGCCAGCAGCCAAGGGCGGGTTGTGGGGATGGAATTCTTT,CASSQGRVVGMEFF
TRBJ2-1,TRBV15,-,-,TGTGCCACCAGCAGAGTGGCAGGGTGGCCCAGCAATGAGCAGTTCTTC,CATSRVAGWPSNEQFF
TRBJ2-1,TRBV29-1,few,-,TGCAGCGTTGAAGGGACTACCGGGGGCTACAATGAGCAGTTCTTC,CSVEGTTGGYNEQFF
TRBJ2-2,TRBV4-2,-,-,TGTGCCAGCAGCCAAGAGCCCCTCGTCGGTAGCACCGGGGAGCTGTTTTTT,CASSQEPLVGSTGELFF
TRBJ2-2,TRBV2,few,TRBD2,TGTGCCAGCCGACCGGGACTAGCGAACACCGGGGAGCTGTTTTTT,CASRPGLANTGELFF
TRBJ1-1,TRBV7-9,few,-,TGTGCCAGCAGCTTCGTGAACAGGAACACTGAAGCTTTCTTT,CASSFVNRNTEAFF
TRBJ2-4,TRBV27,few,TRBD2,TGTGCCAGCAGCCCGCTAGGACTAGCAACAAAAAACATTCAGTACTTC,CASSPLGLATKNIQYF
TRBJ1-5,TRBV12-3/TRBV12-4,-,TRBD1,TGTGCCAGCAGCCGAAGACAGGGCCATCAGCCCCAGCATTTT,CASSRRQGHQPQHF
TRBJ1-1,TRBV19,-,TRBD1,TGTGCCAGTAGTACTACAACCTCGAGACAGGGGAACACTGAAGCTTTCTTT,CASSTTTSRQGNTEAFF
TRBJ2-7,TRBV5-4,-,TRBD1,TGTGCCAGCAGCCCGGACAGGTTCCAAGAGCAGTACTTC,CASSPDRFQEQYF
TRBJ2-1,TRBV2,few,-,TGTGCCACAGTCCCGGGACCTGAAATTAACAATGAGCAGTTCTTC,CATVPGPEINNEQFF
TRBJ2-1,TRBV11-2,-,-,TGTGCCAGCAGCCCCCAATCCTTCAATGAGCAGTTCTTC,CASSPQSFNEQFF
TRBJ1-5,TRBV12-3/TRBV12-4,-,-,TGTGCCAGCACCGGGGGGGGGAGCAATCAGCCCCAGCATTTT,CASTGGGSNQPQHF
TRBJ1-5,TRBV25-1,few,TRBD1,TGTGCCACCCGAGGACAGGGCAATCAGCCCCAGCATTTT,CATRGQGNQPQHF
TRBJ1-1,TRBV6-5,-,TRBD1,TGTGCCAGCAGCCGACAGGGGTTGAGAGCTTTCTTT,CASSRQGLRAFF
TRBJ1-2,TRBV7-8,-,-,TGTGCCAGCAGCTTAGAGGGTTGGGGGGCGCACAACTATGGCTACACCTTC,CASSLEGWGAHNYGYTF
TRBJ1-1,TRBV7-2,few,TRBD1,TGTGCCAGCAGTTATACCGGGACAGGGCTAACTGAAGCTTTCTTT,CASSYTGTGLTEAFF
TRBJ2-1,TRBV6-2/TRBV6-3,few,-,TGTGCCAGCTCAAAGGGACATCACCTGGATGAGCAGTTCTTC,CASSKGHHLDEQFF
TRBJ2-1,TRBV6-6,few,TRBD1,TGTGCCAGCATGTCTACCCGGACAGGGAACAATGAGCAGTTCTTC,CASMSTRTGNNEQFF
TRBJ2-3,TRBV7-2,few,-,TGTGCCAGCAGCTTCACATCGGGGGGCACAGATACGCAGTATTTT,CASSFTSGGTDTQYF
TRBJ2-5,TRBV4-3,few,TRBD1,TGCGCCAGCAGCCAAGAGATCGGGACAGGGCTAGAGACCCAGTACTTC,CASSQEIGTGLETQYF
TRBJ1-5,TRBV7-8,many,-,TGTGCCAGCAGCTTAGCGGATCAGCCCCAGCATTTT,CASSLADQPQHF
TRBJ2-3,TRBV11-2,-,TRBD2,TGTGCCAGCAGCCTTAGGCGGGGGGCGCCGGCAGATACGCAGTATTTT,CASSLRRGAPADTQYF
TRBJ1-3,TRBV7-2,few,-,TGTGCCAGCAGTCAGGCCGGGGGGCCTGGAAACACCATATATTTT,CASSQAGGPGNTIYF
TRBJ2-7,TRBV6-1,few,TRBD1,TGTGCCAGCAGGGACAGGGGGCACGCCTACGAGCAGTACTTC,CASRDRGHAYEQYF
TRBJ1-6,TRBV20-1,-,-,TGCAGTGCTAAAGACCCAGGGTCCCTGTTTAATTCACCCCTCCACTTT,CSAKDPGSLFNSPLHF
TRBJ1-5,TRBV4-3,once,TRBD1,TGCGCCAGCAGCCAACGGTCAGGGGGGGTCAATCAGCCCCAGCATTTT,CASSQRSGGVNQPQHF
TRBJ1-4,TRBV7-2,few,TRBD1,TGTGCCAGCAGCTTTGGGACAGGGGATCCCCTAATCGAAAAACTGTTTTTT,CASSFGTGDPLIEKLFF
TRBJ2-7,TRBV11-2,-,TRBD1,TGTGCCAGCAGCTTAGAGTCAGGGGGTTTCGACGAGCAGTACTTC,CASSLESGGFDEQYF
TRBJ1-1,TRBV6-1,few,-,TGTGCCAGCAGTGAACTGGGGGGCCGAACTGAAGCTTTCTTT,CASSELGGRTEAFF
TRBJ2-1,TRBV20-1,once,TRBD2,TGCAGTGCTAGAGAGGGGGGGAATGAGCAGTTCTTC,CSAREGGNEQFF
TRBJ1-2,TRBV7-8,few,-,TGTGCCAGCAGCCCTCCCCCCGGGGCGCGGTATGGCTACACCTTC,CASSPPPGARYGYTF
TRBJ2-3,TRBV11-2,few,TRBD2,TGTGCCAGCAGAAAGCGGGAGGGCCGGGATACGCAGTATTTT,CASRKREGRDTQYF
TRBJ1-5,TRBV27,-,-,TGTGCCAGCAGTTTAGTAGGAAGGGGCAGGAGCAATCAGCCCCAGCATTTT,CASSLVGRGRSNQPQHF
TRBJ2-7,TRBV12-3/TRBV12-4,few,TRBD1,TGTGCCAGCAGCTGGGACAGTTCAGACGAGCAGTACTTC,CASSWDSSDEQYF
TRBJ1-1,TRBV12-3/TRBV12-4,-,-,TGTGCCAGCAGTTTAGGGTTCGAAGCTTTCTTT,CASSLGFEAFF
TRBJ2-3,TRBV7-2,many,TRBD2,TGTGCCAGCAGCTCCGGACTAGCGGGGGTCAGTGATACGCAGTATTTT,CASSSGLAGVSDTQYF
TRBJ1-1,TRBV4-2,few,-,TGTGCCAGCAGCCAAGTTGGGGGGAACACTGAAGCTTTCTTT,CASSQVGGNTEAFF